A selection of T cell receptor beta chains follows, all from one sample in a study of cytomegalovirus exposure and HLA in healthy donors. The table came from immunoSEQ multiplex PCR; TCRdb's copy has only in-frame clones and leaves some out. The table lists over 75,000 clones, 82% of them singletons. Sequencing was done on a sample of PBMCs. The receptors come from a man younger than 40 in good health and CMV-seropositive. The CDR3 runs from the conserved cysteine through the conserved F or W. A D gene is named only where the DNA matches it firmly. Not every row has a clone size; where given, it reads once, few, many or a size class.

J,D,V,size,CDR3,DNA
TRBJ2-4,-,TRBV28,few,CASSFPTYEGNIQYF,TGTGCCAGCAGTTTCCCAACATATGAGGGAAACATTCAGTACTTC
TRBJ2-7,TRBD1,TRBV5-1,-,CASSSSGQGANYEQYF,TGCGCCAGCAGCTCCTCGGGACAGGGGGCAAACTACGAGCAGTACTTC
TRBJ1-3,-,TRBV10-3,-,CAISEDRRDTIYF,TGTGCCATCAGTGAAGACAGGAGAGACACCATATATTTT
TRBJ1-1,-,TRBV29-1,-,CSAGRGNTEAFF,TGCAGCGCCGGGCGGGGGAACACTGAAGCTTTCTTT
TRBJ2-1,-,TRBV19,-,CASSPGDFYNEQFF,TGTGCCAGTAGCCCCGGGGACTTCTACAATGAGCAGTTCTTC
TRBJ1-2,TRBD1,TRBV9,-,CASSPWTGGYGYTF,TGTGCCAGCAGCCCGTGGACAGGGGGCTATGGCTACACCTTC
TRBJ1-1,-,TRBV18,-,CASSPSGGSTEAFF,TGTGCCAGCTCACCATCGGGTGGAAGCACTGAAGCTTTCTTT
TRBJ2-4,-,TRBV4-3,once,CASSQEGRGDIQYF,TGCGCCAGCAGCCAAGAAGGGCGGGGAGACATTCAGTACTTC
TRBJ1-2,TRBD1,TRBV5-6,-,CASSLQGDGYGYTF,TGTGCCAGCAGCCTACAGGGGGATGGCTATGGCTACACCTTC
TRBJ2-7,-,TRBV7-6,-,CASSPRSGSLGEQYF,TGTGCCAGCAGCCCCCGCTCCGGGAGTTTGGGTGAGCAGTACTTC
TRBJ1-6,-,TRBV30,-,CAWGRFPPGLHF,TGTGCCTGGGGTCGATTCCCCCCCGGCCTCCACTTT
TRBJ1-5,-,TRBV9,-,CASSPLPNQPQHF,TGTGCCAGCAGCCCTCTACCGAATCAGCCCCAGCATTTT
TRBJ2-5,-,TRBV4-1,-,CASSQAGVWETQYF,TGCGCCAGCAGCCAAGCGGGAGTATGGGAGACCCAGTACTTC
TRBJ2-4,-,TRBV2,-,CASSEADKGAKNIQYF,TGTGCCAGCAGTGAAGCGGACAAGGGGGCCAAAAACATTCAGTACTTC
TRBJ2-5,TRBD1,TRBV29-1,-,CSVEGDRAETQYF,TGCAGCGTTGAAGGAGACAGGGCAGAGACCCAGTACTTC
TRBJ2-1,TRBD2,TRBV9,-,CASSVALAGRLDNEQFF,TGTGCCAGCAGCGTAGCCCTAGCGGGACGCCTGGACAATGAGCAGTTCTTC
TRBJ2-7,TRBD1,TRBV28,-,CASSMPGQGVVAGVEQYF,TGTGCCAGCAGTATGCCGGGACAGGGGGTAGTAGCGGGAGTCGAGCAGTACTTC
TRBJ2-5,-,TRBV7-9,-,CASSTSSGVPLRGETQYF,TGTGCCAGCTCGACCTCCTCGGGTGTTCCGCTCAGGGGCGAGACCCAGTACTTC
TRBJ2-1,TRBD2,TRBV29-1,-,CSTTGTSIYEQFF,TGCAGCACTACCGGGACTAGCATCTATGAGCAGTTCTTC
TRBJ2-7,TRBD2,TRBV29-1,few,CSVRGVYEQYF,TGCAGCGTCCGGGGGGTCTACGAGCAGTACTTC
TRBJ2-3,TRBD2,TRBV9,-,CASSPRSGGTSGTDTQYF,TGTGCCAGCAGCCCTAGGTCTGGAGGGACTAGCGGCACAGATACGCAGTATTTT
TRBJ2-2,-,TRBV27,-,CASSFQQGGSNTGELFF,TGTGCCAGCAGTTTCCAGCAGGGAGGTTCGAACACCGGGGAGCTGTTTTTT
TRBJ2-5,-,TRBV29-1,-,CSGRDGAVETQYF,TGCAGCGGGAGGGACGGCGCCGTCGAGACCCAGTACTTC
TRBJ2-7,TRBD1,TRBV6-5,-,CASTEPGRQGHEQYF,TGTGCCAGCACCGAGCCGGGGAGACAGGGCCACGAGCAGTACTTC
TRBJ2-1,TRBD2,TRBV6-4,-,CASRGLANEQFF,TGTGCCAGCAGGGGACTAGCAAATGAGCAGTTCTTC
TRBJ2-1,TRBD2,TRBV5-4,once,CASSLAGGPNEQFF,TGTGCCAGCAGCTTAGCGGGAGGTCCCAATGAGCAGTTCTTC
TRBJ2-2,-,TRBV6-4,few,CASSSENTGELFF,TGTGCCAGCAGCAGTGAGAACACCGGGGAGCTGTTTTTT
TRBJ1-1,-,TRBV7-9,-,CSSSLPQGSPEAFF,TGTTCCAGCAGCCTACCGCAGGGTTCCCCAGAAGCTTTCTTT
TRBJ1-5,-,TRBV20-1,-,CSALQNQPQHF,TGCAGTGCTCTTCAGAATCAGCCCCAGCATTTT
TRBJ2-3,TRBD2,TRBV6-1,-,CASSAWTSGSSTDTQYF,TGTGCCAGCAGTGCCTGGACTAGCGGGAGTAGCACAGATACGCAGTATTTT
TRBJ2-7,TRBD1,TRBV28,-,CASSPELQGAFYEQYF,TGTGCCAGCAGTCCTGAACTACAGGGGGCGTTCTACGAGCAGTACTTC
TRBJ1-5,-,TRBV5-5,-,CASSLQGGNQPQHF,TGTGCCAGCAGTTTACAGGGAGGCAATCAGCCCCAGCATTTT
TRBJ2-1,-,TRBV4-3,once,CASSREVAGTPRSEQFF,TGCGCCAGCAGCCGGGAGGTAGCCGGGACCCCACGGAGCGAGCAGTTCTTC
TRBJ2-3,TRBD2,TRBV10-3,-,CAISGIRVAGGLPDTQYF,TGTGCCATCAGTGGAATCCGGGTAGCGGGAGGGCTCCCAGATACGCAGTATTTT
TRBJ2-2,TRBD2,TRBV9,-,CASSVGLAGANTGELFF,TGTGCCAGCAGCGTGGGACTAGCGGGGGCGAACACCGGGGAGCTGTTTTTT
TRBJ1-1,-,TRBV18,-,CASSPQVMNTEAFF,TGTGCCAGCTCACCTCAGGTCATGAACACTGAAGCTTTCTTT
TRBJ1-1,-,TRBV18,-,CASGQSRGSDTEAFF,TGTGCCAGCGGACAGTCCAGGGGAAGCGACACTGAAGCTTTCTTT
TRBJ2-1,TRBD2,TRBV6-1,-,CASSDGTSGRNEQFF,TGTGCCAGCAGTGACGGGACTAGCGGGAGAAATGAGCAGTTCTTC
TRBJ2-7,TRBD2,TRBV13,-,CASSPPPLAGGPIGIEQYF,TGTGCCAGCAGCCCCCCGCCGTTAGCGGGAGGCCCCATCGGGATCGAGCAGTACTTC
TRBJ1-1,TRBD1,TRBV10-3,few,CAISEKQGRTEAFF,TGTGCCATCAGTGAGAAACAGGGGCGCACTGAAGCTTTCTTT
TRBJ1-5,TRBD1,TRBV12-5,once,CASGLDRAALPQHF,TGTGCTAGTGGTTTAGACAGGGCGGCTCTTCCCCAGCATTTT
TRBJ1-4,TRBD1,TRBV2,-,CASRGTAVHEKLFF,TGTGCCAGCAGGGGGACAGCCGTACATGAAAAACTGTTTTTT
TRBJ2-7,TRBD1,TRBV4-2,-,CASSQAEGTAYEQYF,TGTGCCAGCAGCCAAGCAGAAGGGACAGCCTACGAGCAGTACTTC
TRBJ2-5,TRBD2,TRBV5-4,once,CALRTSGIYQETQYF,TGTGCCCTAAGGACTAGCGGGATTTACCAAGAGACCCAGTACTTC
TRBJ2-5,-,TRBV19,-,CASSGHLEKTQYF,TGTGCCAGTAGTGGACACCTCGAGAAGACCCAGTACTTC
TRBJ1-5,-,TRBV10-2,few,CASGKGRGFSNQPQHF,TGCGCCAGCGGAAAGGGGAGGGGTTTTAGCAATCAGCCCCAGCATTTT
TRBJ1-1,-,TRBV7-2,-,CASSLVDGVNTEAFF,TGTGCCAGCAGCTTAGTCGACGGAGTGAACACTGAAGCTTTCTTT
TRBJ2-7,TRBD1,TRBV27,-,CASSLAQGGSYEQYF,TGTGCCAGCAGTTTAGCACAGGGGGGTAGTTACGAGCAGTACTTC
TRBJ1-2,-,TRBV27,once,CASSSSREGYTF,TGTGCCAGCAGTTCCTCCAGGGAAGGCTACACCTTC
TRBJ1-5,TRBD1,TRBV19,-,CASMNQLYQGEVNQPQHF,TGTGCCAGTATGAACCAACTCTATCAGGGGGAGGTCAATCAGCCCCAGCATTTT